Sequencing of this TCR beta chain was carried out in a study of T cell responses to AZD1222 COVID-19 vaccine. Germline V gene sequence: CDR1 LNHDA, CDR2 SQIVND (reference sequence). Trimming shortened V by 1 base and J by 8 bases, and 7 bases separated the two germline ends. The CDR3 totals 12 residues. TCRdb's copy holds only in-frame clones and misses some; the assay was immunoSEQ multiplex PCR. Here the sample spans more than 250,000 clones, over 85% being singletons. The rearrangement joins TRBV19 to TRBJ2-3; D may be TRBD2 (5 bases). This sequence originates from an adult in good health. The sample here was peripheral blood, taken on day 0 of AZD1222 vaccination. The CDR3 loop is CASSIGGGTQYF. CDR3 DNA sequence: TGTGCCAGTAGTATAGGCGGAGGTACGCAGTATTTT.